One sample yielded the 26 T cell receptor beta chains listed below, sequenced in a study of siplizumab effects on memory and regulatory T cells. Only in-frame clones appear in the TCRdb table, and some are missing; sequencing was by immunoSEQ multiplex PCR. The sample has 45,000 to 60,000 clones, roughly 87% seen once. The sample was naive CD8+ T cells sorted from blood. The receptors come from a human donor in good health.

The chain employs TRBV9 and TRBJ1-5; 8 bases are shared with TRBD1. This CDR3 is 15 amino acids long. Losses at the gene ends were 0 bases for V and 11 bases for J; bases not matched to a gene: 10. CDR1 and CDR2 (germline): SGDLS, YYNGEE. This chain's CDR3 is CASSVGTGSDLTQHF. DNA for the CDR3: TGTGCCAGCAGCGTAGGGACAGGGTCAGACCTAACCCAGCATTTT.

The CDR3 loop reads CASSGLGPYEQYF. CDR3 sequence (DNA): TGTGCCAGCAGCGGGCTAGGTCCCTACGAGCAGTACTTC. V is TRBV5-4 and J is TRBJ2-7; no definite D call. CDR1 and CDR2 (germline): SGHNT, YYREEE (reference sequence). The CDR3 has 13 residues. V was clipped by 4 bases and J by 2 bases, with 10 bases between them.

CDR3 residues: CASSRGGGYNEQFF. For the CDR3, the DNA is TGTGCCAGCAGCCGCGGAGGGGGATACAATGAGCAGTTCTTC. This rearrangement joins TRBV14 to TRBJ2-1; the D gene could be TRBD1 or TRBD2 (6 bases each). This CDR3 has 14 residues. Germline CDR1 SGHDN, CDR2 FVKESK. V was cut by 4 bases and J by 4 bases, with 11 bases left in between.

This chain joins TRBV19 and TRBJ1-1; D remains ambiguous. The V gene lost 2 bases and the J gene lost 1 base, with 8 bases spanning the gap. This CDR3 spans 14 amino acids. From germline, CDR1 is LNHDA and CDR2 SQIVND (reference sequence). CDR3 sequence: CASSIRQSNTEAFF. CDR3 in DNA: TGTGCCAGTAGTATAAGGCAGTCGAACACTGAAGCTTTCTTT.

The chain has TRBV5-1 and TRBJ2-3; 7 nucleotides agree with TRBD2. V trimming: 0 bases; J trimming: 6 bases; junction bases outside the gene matches: 7. CDR3 length: 15 residues. The germline V gene has CDR1 SGHRS and CDR2 YFSETQ. CDR3 sequence (DNA): TGCGCCAGCAGCTTGGGGGGACTAACCGGGGATACGCAGTATTTT. Protein: CASSLGGLTGDTQYF. Full variable domain (missing parts from reference TRBV5-1 and TRBJ2-3): KAGVTQTPRYLIKTRGQQVTLSCSPISGHRSVSWYQQTPGQGLQFLFEYFSETQRNKGNFPGRFSGRQFSNSRSEMNVSTLELGDSALYLCASSLGGLTGDTQYFGPGTRLTVL.

This chain uses TRBV27 with TRBJ2-1, with TRBD2 matching 9 bases. V lost 1 base to trimming and J lost 9 bases; unmatched junction nucleotides: 7. Per the germline V gene, CDR1 is MNHEY and CDR2 is SMNVEV (reference sequence). The CDR3 spans 15 residues. CDR3 DNA: TGTGCCAGCAGTTTATTGGCGGGAGGGCCGGGTGAGCAGTTCTTC. Translated, it gives CASSLLAGGPGEQFF.

The chain employs TRBV2 and TRBJ1-4; no clear D. Looked up from germline, CDR1 is SNHLY and CDR2 is FYNNEI. V lost 0 bases, J lost 8 bases, and 10 bases lay in between. The CDR3 is 14 amino acids. CDR3 protein: CASSEAGKQEKLFF. The CDR3 nucleotides are TGTGCCAGCAGTGAAGCGGGGAAGCAAGAAAAACTGTTTTTT. Using reference TRBV2 and TRBJ1-4 for the parts outside the CDR3, the full variable domain is EPEVTQTPSHQVTQMGQEVILRCVPISNHLYFYWYRQILGQKVEFLVSFYNNEISEKSEIFDDQFSVERPDGSNFTLKIRSTKLEDSAMYFCASSEAGKQEKLFFGSGTQLSVL.

The gene calls are TRBV11-2 and TRBJ2-5; D could derive from TRBD1 or TRBD2 (5 bases each). Germline-derived CDR1 and CDR2 are SGHAT and FQNNGV. Trimming left V 4 bases short and J 5 bases short, with 17 bases between. This CDR3 has 15 amino acids. CDR3 sequence (DNA): TGTGCCAGCAGCTCCAACCCCGGGACCCTGGAGACCCAGTACTTC. Amino acid sequence: CASSSNPGTLETQYF. Supplemented by reference TRBV11-2 and TRBJ2-5, the full variable domain reads EAGVAQSPRYKIIEKRQSVAFWCNPISGHATLYWYQQILGQGPKLLIQFQNNGVVDDSQLPKDRFSAERLKGVDSTLKIQPAKLEDSAVYLCASSSNPGTLETQYFGPGTRLLVL.

The rearrangement links TRBV6-1 to TRBJ1-1; possibly TRBD1 for D (5 bases). The CDR3 extends over 12 amino acids. Per germline, CDR1 MNHNS and CDR2 SASEGT. V was pared by 5 bases and J by 6 bases, with 10 bases between. CDR3 nucleotide sequence: TGTGCCAGCAGTCACCGGGGGTCTGAAGCTTTCTTT. Translation: CASSHRGSEAFF.

The CDR3 reads CASSLYRDDQPQHF. CDR3 bases: TGTGCCAGCAGTTTATACAGGGATGATCAGCCCCAGCATTTT. The V and J genes are TRBV27 and TRBJ1-5; D might be TRBD1 (6 bases). This CDR3 spans 14 amino acids. Germline V gives CDR1 MNHEY, CDR2 SMNVEV (reference sequence). V was clipped by 1 base and J by 5 bases, with 9 bases between them.

This chain joins TRBV27 and TRBJ2-2, with 11 bases lining up with TRBD2. Losses at the gene ends were 8 bases for V and 4 bases for J; bases not matched to a gene: 6. Germline CDR1 MNHEY, CDR2 SMNVEV (reference sequence). The CDR3 spans 15 residues. CDR3 amino acids: CASSAGTSGTGELFF. CDR3 nucleotides: TGTGCCAGCTCGGCCGGGACTAGCGGCACCGGGGAGCTGTTTTTT.

The V call is TRBV11-2, the J call TRBJ2-3; TRBD2 agrees at 8 bases. Germline CDR1 SGHAT, CDR2 FQNNGV. CDR3 length: 17 amino acids. After removal of 1 base from V and 6 bases from J, the junction contained 12 bases not matched to a gene. CDR3 region: CASSLAVAGPVWDTQYF. The CDR3 DNA reads as TGTGCCAGCAGCTTAGCCGTAGCGGGGCCCGTTTGGGATACGCAGTATTTT.

J is TRBJ1-3 and V is TRBV30; D not certain. The CDR3 totals 17 residues. V was cut by 3 bases and J by 0 bases, with 18 bases left in between. Germline V gene sequence: CDR1 GTSNPN, CDR2 SVGIG (reference sequence). The chain's CDR3 is CAWREYYKSASGNTIYF. The CDR3 DNA sequence: TGTGCCTGGAGGGAATATTATAAGTCGGCCTCTGGAAACACCATATATTTT.

This clone has only one observation. Other DNA sequences in the same sample also yield this CDR3. V and J are TRBV19 and TRBJ2-7, with D hard to call. The CDR3 length is 13 residues. Germline V gene lookup returns CDR1 LNHDA and CDR2 SQIVND (reference sequence). V was clipped by 1 base and J by 4 bases, with 8 bases between them. The chain's CDR3 is CASSIAGGYEQYF. CDR3 bases: TGTGCCAGTAGTATAGCTGGCGGATACGAGCAGTACTTC.

The chain recombines TRBV29-1 with TRBJ2-4; 9 nucleotides align to TRBD1. The ends lost 1 base at V and 7 bases at J; junction bases unmatched: 5. CDR3 length equals 14 residues. Looked up from germline, CDR1 is SQVTM and CDR2 is ANQGSEA. This CDR3 reads CSVEGTGVGNIQYF. CDR3 nucleotide sequence: TGCAGCGTTGAAGGGACAGGGGTGGGGAACATTCAGTACTTC.

This sequence joins TRBV11-2 and TRBJ2-5; D not resolved. The CDR3 consists of 16 residues. CDR1 and CDR2 from the germline V gene are SGHAT and FQNNGV. V dropped 2 bases and J dropped 5 bases, with 18 bases sitting between them. The CDR3 region is CASSLFGPRAVETQYF. CDR3 sequence (DNA): TGTGCCAGCAGCTTATTCGGCCCAAGGGCCGTCGAGACCCAGTACTTC.

This chain connects TRBV6-1 to TRBJ1-1; D gene unclear. V gave up 8 bases and J gave up 1 base, with 14 bases separating them. The CDR3 sequence is 14 residues long. Germline V gene lookup returns CDR1 MNHNS and CDR2 SASEGT. The CDR3 DNA is TGTGCCAGCGGAGTTGGACTGTGGAACACTGAAGCTTTCTTT. Translation: CASGVGLWNTEAFF.

The chain carries TRBV27 and TRBJ2-7; 8 positions agree with TRBD1. This CDR3 has 12 residues. Germline V gene sequence: CDR1 MNHEY, CDR2 SMNVEV (reference sequence). Losses at the gene ends were 6 bases for V and 2 bases for J; bases not matched to a gene: 0. The DNA of the CDR3 is TGTGCCAGCAGACAGGGGGCCTACGAGCAGTACTTC. Protein sequence: CASRQGAYEQYF.

The genes are TRBV7-9 and TRBJ1-2; D might be TRBD1 (5 bases). CDR3 size: 13 residues. Germline V CDR1 and CDR2: SEHNR, FQNEAQ (reference sequence). Trimming removed 1 base at V and 3 bases at J, with 6 bases between. Here the CDR3 reads CASSLVTDYGYTF. As DNA, the CDR3 is TGTGCCAGCAGCTTAGTGACAGACTATGGCTACACCTTC.

The table lists this clone with a count of one. The J gene is TRBJ2-7, the V gene TRBV5-4; either TRBD1 or TRBD2 may supply D (6 bases each). The CDR3 has 16 amino acids. V was cut by 3 bases and J by 1 base, with 17 bases left in between. Germline V lookup: CDR1 SGHNT, CDR2 YYREEE (reference sequence). The CDR3 loop is CASSSHGGTSSYEQYF. CDR3 coding DNA: TGTGCCAGCAGCTCGCATGGGGGGACAAGTTCCTACGAGCAGTACTTC.

Concerning this clone itself: An end of the junction does not agree with germline; a read error may underlie this. In nucleotides, the CDR3 is TGTGCTAGCAGTTTGGGACTAGCGGGTTACAATGAGCAGTTCTTC. Translated: CASSLGLAGYNEQFF. The J gene is TRBJ2-1, the V gene TRBV7-7; 12 bases fit TRBD2. Germline V gene sequence: CDR1 SSHAT, CDR2 FNYEAQ (reference sequence). CDR3 length: 15 residues.

The chain uses TRBV5-8 and TRBJ2-7; 9 bases agree with TRBD1. This CDR3 comprises 14 residues. The V gene end was trimmed by 3 bases and the J gene end by 2 bases; junction bases not matched to a gene: 3. CDR1 is SGHTS, CDR2 YDEGEE, per germline. CDR3 residues: CASSSGQGPYEQYF. The CDR3 bases are TGTGCCAGCAGCTCGGGACAGGGTCCCTACGAGCAGTACTTC.

The chain has TRBV11-2 and TRBJ2-1, with TRBD2 matching 11 bases. Germline V gives CDR1 SGHAT, CDR2 FQNNGV. V shed 3 bases, J shed 4 bases, and the junction held 2 bases outside the gene matches. The CDR3 is 15 amino acids. The DNA of the CDR3 is TGTGCCAGCAGCTTCACTAGCGGGAGATACAATGAGCAGTTCTTC. Protein: CASSFTSGRYNEQFF.

CDR3 protein: CASRYGTDTLEQYF. The CDR3 bases are TGCGCCAGCAGGTATGGGACAGACACCCTCGAGCAGTACTTC. The chain uses TRBV5-1 and TRBJ2-7; 7 nucleotides match TRBD1. This CDR3 contains 14 residues. Germline V gives CDR1 SGHRS, CDR2 YFSETQ. Trimming took 5 bases from V and 6 from J; bases not matched to a gene: 11.

The chain joins TRBV6-5 to TRBJ2-5, with TRBD1 matching 11 bases. The CDR3 consists of 15 residues. With 7 bases clipped from V and 5 bases from J, the junction kept 9 bases outside the gene matches. Looked up from germline, CDR1 is MNHEY and CDR2 is SVGAGI. CDR3 sequence: CASMVGTGGLETQYF. The DNA for the CDR3 is TGTGCCAGCATGGTCGGGACAGGGGGACTGGAGACCCAGTACTTC.

This clone was counted between two and nine times. The chain recombines TRBV7-9 with TRBJ2-7; D perhaps matches TRBD1 (6 bases). Germline assignment: CDR1 SEHNR and CDR2 FQNEAQ (reference sequence). With 5 bases removed from V and 2 bases from J, the gap between germline ends came to 7 bases. This CDR3 has 12 residues. The CDR3 DNA reads TGTGCCAGCAGCGGACAGACCTACGAGCAGTACTTC. It translates to CASSGQTYEQYF.